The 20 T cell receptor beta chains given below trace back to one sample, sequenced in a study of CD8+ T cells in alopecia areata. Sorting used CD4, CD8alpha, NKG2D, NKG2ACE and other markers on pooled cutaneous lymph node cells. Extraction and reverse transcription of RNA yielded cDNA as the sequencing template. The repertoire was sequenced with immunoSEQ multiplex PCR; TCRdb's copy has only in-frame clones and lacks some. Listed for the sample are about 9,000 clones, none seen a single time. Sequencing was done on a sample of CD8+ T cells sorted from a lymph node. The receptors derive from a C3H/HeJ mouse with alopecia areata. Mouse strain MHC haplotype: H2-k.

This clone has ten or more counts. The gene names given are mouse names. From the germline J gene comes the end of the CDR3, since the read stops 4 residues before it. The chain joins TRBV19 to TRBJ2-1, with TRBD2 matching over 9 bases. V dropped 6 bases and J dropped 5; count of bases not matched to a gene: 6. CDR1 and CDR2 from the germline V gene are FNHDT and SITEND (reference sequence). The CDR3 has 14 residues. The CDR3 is CASKTGGGNAEQFF. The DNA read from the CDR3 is TGTGCCAGCAAGACTGGGGGAGGGAATGCT.

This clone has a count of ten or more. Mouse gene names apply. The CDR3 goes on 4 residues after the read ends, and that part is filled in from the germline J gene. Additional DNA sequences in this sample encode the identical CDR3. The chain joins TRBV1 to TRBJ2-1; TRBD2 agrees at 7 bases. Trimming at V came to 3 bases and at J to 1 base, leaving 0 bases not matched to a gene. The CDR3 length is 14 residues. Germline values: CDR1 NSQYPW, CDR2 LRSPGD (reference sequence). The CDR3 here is CTCSAGGNYAEQFF. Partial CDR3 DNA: TGCACCTGCAGTGCTGGGGGGAACTATGCT.

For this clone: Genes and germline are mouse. The CDR3 spells CTCSATGTGGYEQYF. The CDR3 DNA, read in part, is TGCACCTGCAGTGCCACCGGGACTGGGGGCTAT. This chain connects TRBV1 to TRBJ2-7; 11 bases fit TRBD2. The read is 4 residues too short to cover the CDR3 end, so that end is filled in from the germline J gene. V lost 3 bases, J lost 3 bases, and 4 bases stayed unmatched. Germline V gives CDR1 NSQYPW, CDR2 LRSPGD (reference sequence). The CDR3 covers 15 residues. The whole variable domain, filled in from reference TRBV1 and TRBJ2-7, reads VTLLEQNPRWRLVPRGQAVNLRCILKNSQYPWMSWYQQDLQKQLQWLFTLRSPGDKEVKSLPGADYLATRVTDTELRLQVANMSQGRTLYCTCSATGTGGYEQYFGPGTRLTVL.

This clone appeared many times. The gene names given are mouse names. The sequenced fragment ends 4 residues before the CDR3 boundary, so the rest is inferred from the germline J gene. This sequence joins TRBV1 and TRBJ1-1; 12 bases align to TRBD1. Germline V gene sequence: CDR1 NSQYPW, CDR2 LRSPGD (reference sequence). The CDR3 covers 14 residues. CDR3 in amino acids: CTCRPGQGAVEVFF. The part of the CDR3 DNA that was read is TGCACCTGCAGGCCGGGACAGGGGGCGGTA. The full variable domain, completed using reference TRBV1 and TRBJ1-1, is VTLLEQNPRWRLVPRGQAVNLRCILKNSQYPWMSWYQQDLQKQLQWLFTLRSPGDKEVKSLPGADYLATRVTDTELRLQVANMSQGRTLYCTCRPGQGAVEVFFGKGTRLTVV.

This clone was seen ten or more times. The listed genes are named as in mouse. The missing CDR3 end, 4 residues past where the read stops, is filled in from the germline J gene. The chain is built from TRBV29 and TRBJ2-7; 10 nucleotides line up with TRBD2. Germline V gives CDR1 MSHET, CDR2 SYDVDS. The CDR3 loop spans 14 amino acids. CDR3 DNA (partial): TGTGCTAGCAGTACTCTGGGGGGGCCTTAT. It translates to CASSTLGGPY. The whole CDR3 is CASSTLGGPYEQYF.

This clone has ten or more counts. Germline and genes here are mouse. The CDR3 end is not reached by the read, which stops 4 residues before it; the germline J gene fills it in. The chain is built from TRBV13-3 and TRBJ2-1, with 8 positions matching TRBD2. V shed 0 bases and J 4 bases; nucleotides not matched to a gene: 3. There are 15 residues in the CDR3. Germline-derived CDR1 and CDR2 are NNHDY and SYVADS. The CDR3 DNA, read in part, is TGTGCCAGCAGTGATGCGCTGGGGGGTTATGCT. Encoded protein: CASSDALGGYA. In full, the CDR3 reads CASSDALGGYAEQFF.

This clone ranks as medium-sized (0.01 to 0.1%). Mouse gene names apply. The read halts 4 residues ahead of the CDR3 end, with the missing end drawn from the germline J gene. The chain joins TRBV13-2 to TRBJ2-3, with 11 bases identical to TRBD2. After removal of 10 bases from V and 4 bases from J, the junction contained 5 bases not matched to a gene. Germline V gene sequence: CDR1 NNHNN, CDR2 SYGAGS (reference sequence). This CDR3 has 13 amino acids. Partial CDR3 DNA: TGTGCCCCAAGGACTGGGGGGACAGAA. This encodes CAPRTGGTE. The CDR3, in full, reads CAPRTGGTETLYF.

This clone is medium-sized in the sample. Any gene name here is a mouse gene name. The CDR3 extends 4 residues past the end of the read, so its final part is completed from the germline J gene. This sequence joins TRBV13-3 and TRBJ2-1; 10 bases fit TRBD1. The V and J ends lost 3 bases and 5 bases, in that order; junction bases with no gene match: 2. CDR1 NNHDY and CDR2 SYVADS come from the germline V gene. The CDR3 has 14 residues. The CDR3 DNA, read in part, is TGTGCCAGCAGTGGGACAGGGGGGGATGCT. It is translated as CASSGTGGDA. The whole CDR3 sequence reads CASSGTGGDAEQFF.

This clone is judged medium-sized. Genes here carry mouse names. CDR3 DNA, as far as it was read: TGTGCCAGCAGTGATTCCGGGACAGACTATGCT. Translating gives CASSDSGTDYA. The CDR3 in full is CASSDSGTDYAEQFF. V gene TRBV13-3 combines with J gene TRBJ2-1; 7 bases map to TRBD1. The sequence runs out 4 residues before the end of the CDR3; the remainder is reconstructed from the germline J gene. Germline V gene data show CDR1 as NNHDY and CDR2 as SYVADS. The CDR3 consists of 15 residues. Trimming cost V 1 base and J 2 bases; bases outside gene matches: 3.

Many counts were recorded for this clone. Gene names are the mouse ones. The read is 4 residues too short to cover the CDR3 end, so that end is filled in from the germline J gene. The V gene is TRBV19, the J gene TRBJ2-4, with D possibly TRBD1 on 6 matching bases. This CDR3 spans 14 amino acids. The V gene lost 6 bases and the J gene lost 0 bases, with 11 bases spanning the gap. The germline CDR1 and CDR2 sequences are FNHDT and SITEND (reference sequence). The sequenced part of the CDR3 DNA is TGTGCCAGCACCGGGACATCTAGTCAAAAC. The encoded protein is CASTGTSSQN. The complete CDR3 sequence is CASTGTSSQNTLYF.

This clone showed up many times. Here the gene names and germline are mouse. The CDR3 DNA, read in part, is TGTGCCAGCGGTGCCGCGAGGGGGGGCGAC. Protein: CASGAARGGD. The CDR3 in its entirety is CASGAARGGDTQYF. The chain carries TRBV13-2 and TRBJ2-5, with 8 nucleotides matching TRBD2. The read is 4 residues too short to cover the CDR3 end, so that end is filled in from the germline J gene. This CDR3 has 14 residues. CDR1 NNHNN and CDR2 SYGAGS come from the germline V gene (reference sequence).

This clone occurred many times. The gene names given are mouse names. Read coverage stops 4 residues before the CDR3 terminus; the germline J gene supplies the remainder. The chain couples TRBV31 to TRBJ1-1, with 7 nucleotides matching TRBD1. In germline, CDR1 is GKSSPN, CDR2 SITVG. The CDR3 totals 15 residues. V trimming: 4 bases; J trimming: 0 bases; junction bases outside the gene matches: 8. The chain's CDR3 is CAWTSGTAANTEVFF. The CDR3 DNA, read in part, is TGTGCCTGGACCTCCGGGACAGCTGCAAACACA.

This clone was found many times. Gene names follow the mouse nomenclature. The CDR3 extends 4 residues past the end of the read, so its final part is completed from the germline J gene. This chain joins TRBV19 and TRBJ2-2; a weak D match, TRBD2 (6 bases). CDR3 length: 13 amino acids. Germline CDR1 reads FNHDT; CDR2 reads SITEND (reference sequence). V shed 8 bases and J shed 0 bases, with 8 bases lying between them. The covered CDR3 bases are TGTGCCAGTGGGGGAACAAACACCGGG. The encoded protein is CASGGTNTG. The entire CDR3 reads CASGGTNTGQLYF.

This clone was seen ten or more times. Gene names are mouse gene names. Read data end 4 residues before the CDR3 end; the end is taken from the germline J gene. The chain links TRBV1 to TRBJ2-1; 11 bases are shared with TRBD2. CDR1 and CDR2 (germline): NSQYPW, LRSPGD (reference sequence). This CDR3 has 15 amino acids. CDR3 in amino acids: CTCSTDWGEGAEQFF. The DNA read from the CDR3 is TGCACCTGCAGTACGGACTGGGGGGAGGGAGCT.

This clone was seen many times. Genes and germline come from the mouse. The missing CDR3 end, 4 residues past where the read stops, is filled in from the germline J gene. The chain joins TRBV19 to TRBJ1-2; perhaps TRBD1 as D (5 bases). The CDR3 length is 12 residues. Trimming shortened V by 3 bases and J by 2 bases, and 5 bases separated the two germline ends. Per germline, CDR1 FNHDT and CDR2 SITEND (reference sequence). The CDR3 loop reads CASSTGNSDYTF. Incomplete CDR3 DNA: TGTGCCAGCAGTACAGGGAACTCC. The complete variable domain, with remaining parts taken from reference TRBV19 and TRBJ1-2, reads GGIITQTPKFLIGQEGQKLTLKCQQNFNHDTMYWYRQDSGKGLRLIYYSITENDLQKGDLSEGYDASREKKSSFSLTVTSAQKNEMAVFLCASSTGNSDYTFGSGTRLLVI.

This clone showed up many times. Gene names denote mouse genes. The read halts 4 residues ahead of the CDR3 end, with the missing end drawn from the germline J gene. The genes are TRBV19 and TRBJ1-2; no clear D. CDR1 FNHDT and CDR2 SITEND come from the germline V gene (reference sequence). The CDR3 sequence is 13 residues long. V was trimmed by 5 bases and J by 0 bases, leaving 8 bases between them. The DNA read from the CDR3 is TGTGCCAGCAGCTGGACTGCAAACTCC. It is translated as CASSWTANS. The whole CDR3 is CASSWTANSDYTF.

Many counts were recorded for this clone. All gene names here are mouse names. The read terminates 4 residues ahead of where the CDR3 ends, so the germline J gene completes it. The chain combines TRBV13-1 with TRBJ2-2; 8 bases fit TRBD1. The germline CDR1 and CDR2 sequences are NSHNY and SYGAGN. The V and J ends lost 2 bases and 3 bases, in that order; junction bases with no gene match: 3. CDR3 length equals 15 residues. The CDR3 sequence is CASSERGQDTGQLYF. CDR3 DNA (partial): TGTGCCAGCAGTGAGAGGGGACAGGACACCGGG.

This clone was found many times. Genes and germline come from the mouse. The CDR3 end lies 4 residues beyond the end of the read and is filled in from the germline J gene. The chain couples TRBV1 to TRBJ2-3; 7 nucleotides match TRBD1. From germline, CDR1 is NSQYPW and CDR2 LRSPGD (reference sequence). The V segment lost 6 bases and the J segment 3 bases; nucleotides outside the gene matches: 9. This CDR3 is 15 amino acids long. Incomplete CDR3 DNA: TGCACCTGCAGCCCACAGGGGAGAGAGGCAGAA. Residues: CTCSPQGREAE. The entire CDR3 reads CTCSPQGREAETLYF.

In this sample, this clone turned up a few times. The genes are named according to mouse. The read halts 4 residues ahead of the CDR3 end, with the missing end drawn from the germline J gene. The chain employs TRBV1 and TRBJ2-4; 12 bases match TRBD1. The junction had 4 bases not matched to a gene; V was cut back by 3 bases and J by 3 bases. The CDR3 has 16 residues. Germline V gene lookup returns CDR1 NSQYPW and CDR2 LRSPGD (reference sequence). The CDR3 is CTCSAGQGAGQNTLYF. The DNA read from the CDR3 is TGCACCTGCAGTGCGGGACAGGGGGCTGGGCAAAAC.

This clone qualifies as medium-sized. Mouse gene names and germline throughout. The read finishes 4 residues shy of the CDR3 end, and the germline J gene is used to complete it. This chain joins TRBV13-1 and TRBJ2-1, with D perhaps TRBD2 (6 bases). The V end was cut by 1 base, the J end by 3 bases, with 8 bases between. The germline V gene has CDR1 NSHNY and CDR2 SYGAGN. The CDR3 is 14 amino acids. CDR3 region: CASSDLGVYAEQFF. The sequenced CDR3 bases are TGTGCCAGCAGTGATTTGGGGGTCTATGCT.